The clone carrying this TCR beta chain has a handful of counts. At one end, the junction sequence differs from germline, possibly due to a read error. The read ends 3 residues before the CDR3 terminus; that terminus is restored from the germline J gene. Only in-frame clones appear in the TCRdb table, and some are missing; sequencing was by immunoSEQ multiplex PCR. The sample lists 40,000 or so clones, none appearing once, the ten largest making up around 2.8%. CDR1 is SEHNR and CDR2 is FQNEAQ in the germline V gene (reference sequence). CDR3 length: 15 residues. These data come from a study of T cell clonality in common variable immunodeficiency.

The J gene is TRBJ2-5, the V gene TRBV7-9, with D possibly being TRBD1 (6 bases). Sequencing input: peripheral blood mononuclear cells. The sequence was obtained from a person aged 18 to 75 in good health. The covered CDR3 bases are TGTGCCGGCAGCTTCTATCCAAGGACAGACGAGACC. Translated: CAGSFYPRTDET. The CDR3 as a whole reads CAGSFYPRTDETQYF.